The subject of this entry is one TCR beta chain. What it binds is unknown. The sample comes from a study of a mutant IDH1 vaccine in newly diagnosed glioma. Whole-study results and caveats: Alterations occurring in top peripheral T cell clonotypes seemed unrelated to pseudoprogression.

As for time point: week 47, end of study. It was 300 ug of mutant IDH1 20-mer peptide that made up each vaccine dose, given with topical imiquimod. Clones were read by immunoSEQ multiplex PCR, and TCRdb kept only the in-frame ones, dropping some. The sample records fewer than 95,000 clones, roughly four fifths being singletons. This clonotype was obtained from a man aged 40-49 years with glioma. The sample here was PBMCs, taken from a glioma patient whose treatment included an IDH1 peptide vaccine.

In DNA, the CDR3 is TGCACCAGCAGCCGGGTCCGGACTAGCGGGAGGCGTAGCTCCTACAATGAGCAGTTCTTC. It yields the protein CTSSRVRTSGRRSSYNEQFF. The rearrangement uses TRBV1 and TRBJ2-1; the table's TRBD2 call for D was not verified on the DNA. TRBV1 corresponds to a pseudogene. The CDR3 consists of 20 residues.